These 22 T cell receptor beta chains share one sample of origin, sequenced in a study of OX40 agonist ivuxolimab in advanced cancers. Some clones are missing from TCRdb's copy, which holds only in-frame ones; the method was immunoSEQ multiplex PCR. The table lists around 60,000 clones, around 79% of them singletons. Here the sequenced sample was CD4+ or CD8+ T cells sorted from blood, taken in a trial of the OX40 agonist ivuxolimab. The receptors shown here come from an adult with an advanced solid tumor such as melanoma, head and neck, liver or kidney cancer.

The rearrangement links TRBV29-1 to TRBJ2-3, with 7 bases lining up with TRBD1. With V trimmed by 4 bases and J by 5 bases, 3 bases remained unmatched. Per germline, CDR1 SQVTM and CDR2 ANQGSEA. The length of the CDR3 is 12 residues. CDR3 bases: TGCAGCGTTGGACAGGGTGGAGATACGCAGTATTTT. Its translation: CSVGQGGDTQYF.

V is TRBV4-2 and J is TRBJ1-1, with D possibly being TRBD1 (5 bases). Germline V lookup: CDR1 LGHNA, CDR2 YNFKEQ. V was trimmed by 0 bases and J by 3 bases, leaving 8 bases between them. This CDR3 has 14 amino acids. This CDR3 is CASSQDMTDTEAFF. The CDR3 DNA reads as TGTGCCAGCAGCCAAGATATGACAGACACTGAAGCTTTCTTT.

This chain joins TRBV19 and TRBJ2-4; 9 bases match TRBD1. The CDR3 consists of 15 residues. V dropped 5 bases and J dropped 6; count of bases not matched to a gene: 8. Germline V CDR1 and CDR2: LNHDA, SQIVND (reference sequence). CDR3 loop: CASSPDRGVGNIQYF. In nucleotides, the CDR3 is TGTGCCAGTAGTCCCGACAGGGGGGTTGGAAACATTCAGTACTTC.

The gene calls are TRBV19 and TRBJ1-2; D possibly corresponds to TRBD1 (5 bases). The CDR3 consists of 13 residues. V was cut by 7 bases and J by 2 bases, with 11 bases left in between. Germline V gene data show CDR1 as LNHDA and CDR2 as SQIVND (reference sequence). The CDR3, as DNA: TGTGCCAGTACTCCGACAGACAACTATGGCTACACCTTC. This sequence encodes CASTPTDNYGYTF.

The chain uses TRBV15 and TRBJ1-6, with D perhaps TRBD1 (5 bases). CDR1 is LNHNV, CDR2 YYDKDF, per germline (reference sequence). CDR3 length: 16 residues. V was pared by 1 base and J by 6 bases, with 13 bases between. Here the CDR3 DNA reads TGTGCCACCAGCAGAGGGGTGGGACTCACTAATTCACCCCTCCACTTT. Its translation: CATSRGVGLTNSPLHF.

The chain has TRBV6-4 and TRBJ1-5, with 10 bases identical to TRBD1. The CDR3 consists of 16 residues. V gave up 3 bases and J gave up 9 bases; unmatched junction bases: 11. Germline CDR1 reads MRHNA; CDR2 reads SNTAGT. The DNA of the CDR3 is TGTGCCAGCAGTGAACGTGGACAGGGGGTGTTTTTGCCCCAGCATTTT. Translated: CASSERGQGVFLPQHF.

A remark on this clone: The identical CDR3 is also encoded by other nucleotide sequences in the sample. The chain has TRBV30 and TRBJ2-2, with D uncertain. V gave up 2 bases and J gave up 7 bases, with 8 bases separating them. Germline CDR1 GTSNPN, CDR2 SVGIG (reference sequence). The CDR3 contains 12 residues. Here the CDR3 reads CAWSPKGGELFF. The DNA for the CDR3 is TGTGCCTGGAGTCCGAAGGGCGGGGAGCTGTTTTTT.

This clone was observed a handful of times. The chain combines TRBV2 with TRBJ1-4; 7 nucleotides align to TRBD1. CDR1 and CDR2 (germline): SNHLY, FYNNEI. V lost 6 bases to trimming and J lost 10 bases; unmatched junction nucleotides: 5. This CDR3 spans 12 amino acids. DNA of the CDR3: TGTGCCAGCAGGGCTACAGGGGCAAAACTGTTTTTT. This codes for CASRATGAKLFF.

The chain joins TRBV5-1 to TRBJ1-1; a weak D match, TRBD1 (6 bases). The CDR3 has 15 residues. V dropped 5 bases and J dropped 1 base, with 15 bases sitting between them. The germline gives CDR1 SGHRS, CDR2 YFSETQ. The DNA for the CDR3 is TGCGCCAGCAGGGGTCACGGACAGCCGAACACTGAAGCTTTCTTT. Protein product: CASRGHGQPNTEAFF.

Only a few counts were recorded for this clone. The V and J genes are TRBV7-9 and TRBJ1-1, with unresolved D. Germline lookup yields CDR1 SEHNR and CDR2 FQNEAQ (reference sequence). The CDR3 sequence is 13 residues long. Trimming removed 5 bases at V and 1 base at J, with 8 bases between. DNA for the CDR3: TGTGCCAGCAGCCCCCCGGGGAACACTGAAGCTTTCTTT. It encodes CASSPPGNTEAFF. Drawing the rest from reference TRBV7-9 and TRBJ1-1, the complete variable domain is DTGVSQNPRHKITKRGQNVTFRCDPISEHNRLYWYRQTLGQGPEFLTYFQNEAQLEKSRLLSDRFSAERPKGSFSTLEIQRTEQGDSAMYLCASSPPGNTEAFFGQGTRLTVV.

The chain couples TRBV7-9 to TRBJ1-6; maybe TRBD1 (5 bases). The CDR3 extends over 16 amino acids. The germline V and J ends were trimmed by 5 bases and 0 bases, with 11 bases remaining between them. Germline loops: CDR1 SEHNR, CDR2 FQNEAQ (reference sequence). The CDR3 nucleotides are TGTGCCAGCAGCCCTACGGGGGGCTCCTATAATTCACCCCTCCACTTT. This codes for CASSPTGGSYNSPLHF.

Concerning this clone: Compared with germline, one end of the junction differs, possibly owing to a read error. The chain employs TRBV7-8 and TRBJ1-3, with D hard to call. CDR3 length equals 14 residues. CDR1 and CDR2 (germline): SGHVS, FQNEAQ. CDR3 DNA: TGTGCCAGCAGCCCACCGGGTGACAACGACGACGCGGATTTT. It encodes CASSPPGDNDDADF.

The chain combines TRBV6-6 with TRBJ2-7; 10 positions agree with TRBD2. This CDR3 contains 15 residues. J gave up 3 bases and V 6 bases, and 8 bases lay outside the gene matches. Per the germline V gene, CDR1 is MNHNY and CDR2 is SVGAGI (reference sequence). CDR3 nucleotide sequence: TGTGCCAGCAGCCACACTAGCGGGACATACTACGAGCAGTACTTC. Translating it yields CASSHTSGTYYEQYF.

The chain combines TRBV28 with TRBJ2-3; 8 nucleotides align to TRBD2. V was clipped by 5 bases and J by 2 bases; unmatched bases: 6. The CDR3 is made up of 15 amino acids. Germline CDR1 reads MDHEN; CDR2 reads SYDVKM. CDR3 sequence (DNA): TGTGCCAGCAGTCTAACTAGCGGAGCCACAGATACGCAGTATTTT. It yields the protein CASSLTSGATDTQYF. The full variable domain, rest sourced from reference TRBV28 and TRBJ2-3, is DVKVTQSSRYLVKRTGEKVFLECVQDMDHENMFWYRQDPGLGLRLIYFSYDVKMKEKGDIPEGYSVSREKKERFSLILESASTNQTSMYLCASSLTSGATDTQYFGPGTRLTVL.

The rearrangement links TRBV5-4 to TRBJ2-2; 9 bases match TRBD1. The V gene's germline CDR1 is SGHNT and CDR2 YYREEE (reference sequence). Germline trimming cut 4 bases from V and 5 bases from J; bases unmatched to any gene: 9. CDR3 size: 16 residues. CDR3 amino acids: CASSAGDRVKTGELFF. DNA of the CDR3: TGTGCCAGCAGCGCGGGGGACAGGGTTAAAACCGGGGAGCTGTTTTTT.

V and J are TRBV10-3 and TRBJ1-1; D is ambiguous. Germline CDR1 reads ENHRY; CDR2 reads SYGVKD. The length of the CDR3 is 12 residues. V lost 6 bases and J 6 bases, leaving 11 bases between the germline ends. The CDR3 DNA is TGTGCCATCAGCGGGAGTGTTGCTGAAGCTTTCTTT. Amino acids: CAISGSVAEAFF.

J is TRBJ2-3 and V is TRBV5-1, with D maybe TRBD2 (6 bases). V was cut by 1 base and J by 4 bases, with 13 bases left in between. The germline V gene encodes CDR1 SGHRS and CDR2 YFSETQ. The CDR3 runs to 15 residues. This CDR3 reads CASSLWRDLPDTQYF. In nucleotides, the CDR3 is TGCGCCAGCAGCTTGTGGCGGGATCTTCCAGATACGCAGTATTTT.

The V gene is TRBV28, the J gene TRBJ2-2; TRBD2 is a possible D gene (6 bases). Germline values: CDR1 MDHEN, CDR2 SYDVKM. CDR3 length equals 16 residues. The V end lost 4 bases, the J end lost 1 base, and 13 bases lay between the germline ends. The CDR3, as DNA: TGTGCCAGCAGTTCAAGAACCGGGAGGAACACCGGGGAGCTGTTTTTT. Translated, it gives CASSSRTGRNTGELFF.

V usage is TRBV10-3 and J usage is TRBJ2-3, with TRBD2 identical over 10 bases. The CDR3 sequence is 15 residues long. Per germline, CDR1 ENHRY and CDR2 SYGVKD. Losses at the gene ends were 10 bases for V and 1 base for J; bases not matched to a gene: 8. In DNA form, the CDR3 reads TGTGCCACCGCGAGCGGGAGGGTGGGCACAGATACGCAGTATTTT. As protein: CATASGRVGTDTQYF.

The V and J genes are TRBV6-6 and TRBJ1-1; D gene ambiguous. The length of the CDR3 is 11 residues. V was shortened by 8 bases and J by 7 bases, with 11 bases between the two germline ends. Germline V CDR1 and CDR2: MNHNY, SVGAGI (reference sequence). CDR3 region: CASLKTDEAFF. As DNA, the CDR3 is TGTGCCAGCCTAAAGACGGATGAAGCTTTCTTT.

The V call is TRBV19, the J call TRBJ2-1; 9 bases line up with TRBD2. The V gene end was trimmed by 5 bases and the J gene end by 6 bases; junction bases not matched to a gene: 11. From germline, CDR1 is LNHDA and CDR2 SQIVND (reference sequence). The CDR3 length is 16 residues. The CDR3 protein is CASSVSGSGSLNEQFF. DNA of the CDR3: TGTGCCAGTAGTGTTAGCGGGAGTGGCTCCCTCAATGAGCAGTTCTTC.

This chain connects TRBV30 to TRBJ1-4; TRBD1 aligns across 8 bases. The CDR3 has 18 amino acids. The trim removed 0 bases at V and 0 bases at J, leaving 9 bases unmatched. Per germline, CDR1 GTSNPN and CDR2 SVGIG (reference sequence). In DNA form, the CDR3 reads TGTGCCTGGAGTGTACAGGGGGGGGGCGGGGCAACTAATGAAAAACTGTTTTTT. Its protein product is CAWSVQGGGGATNEKLFF. The full variable domain, in which reference TRBV30 and TRBJ1-4 provide the parts outside the CDR3, is SQTIHQWPATLVQPVGSPLSLECTVEGTSNPNLYWYRQAAGRGLQLLFYSVGIGQISSEVPQNLSASRPQDRQFILSSKKLLLSDSGFYLCAWSVQGGGGATNEKLFFGSGTQLSVL.